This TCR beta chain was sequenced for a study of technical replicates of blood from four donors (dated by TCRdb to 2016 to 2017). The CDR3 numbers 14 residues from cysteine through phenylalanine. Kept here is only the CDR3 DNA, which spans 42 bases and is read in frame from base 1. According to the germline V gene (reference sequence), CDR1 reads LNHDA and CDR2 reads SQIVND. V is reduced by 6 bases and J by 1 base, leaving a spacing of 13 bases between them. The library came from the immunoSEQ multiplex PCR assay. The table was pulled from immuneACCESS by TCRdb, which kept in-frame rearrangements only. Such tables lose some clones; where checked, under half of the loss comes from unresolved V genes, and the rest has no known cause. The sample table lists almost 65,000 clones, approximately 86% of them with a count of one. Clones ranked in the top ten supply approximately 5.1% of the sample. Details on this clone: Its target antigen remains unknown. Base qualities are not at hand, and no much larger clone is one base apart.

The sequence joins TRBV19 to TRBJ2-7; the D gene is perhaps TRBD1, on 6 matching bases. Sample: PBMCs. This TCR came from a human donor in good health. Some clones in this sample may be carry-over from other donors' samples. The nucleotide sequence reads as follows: TGTGCCAGTAGGAGAAGGACAGATTCCTACGAGCAGTACTTC. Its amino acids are CASRRRTDSYEQYF.